This TCR beta chain is drawn from a study of vaccination effects on CD4 cells after COVID-19 (dated by TCRdb to between 2020 and 2023). Context from the whole study: Participants received two doses of either the BNT162b2 or the mRNA-1273 mRNA SARS-CoV-2 vaccine. A total of 9 to 11 COVID-19 convalescent patients and several SARS-CoV-2-naive healthy vaccine recipients were included in the full study. SARS-CoV-2 spike-specific CD4+ TCR repertoires from before and after mRNA vaccination were compared in COVID-19 convalescent patients and in infection-naive vaccine recipients. Cultures from other donors in the study were sequenced using the Oncomine TCR Beta short-read assay on an Illumina iSeq 100. Study-wide conclusions, independent of this receptor: Limitations of the study were the small number of convalescent patients and the absence of early post-infection timepoints. Both infection-induced and vaccine-induced clones contracted markedly at late post-vaccination timepoints, which is consistent with waning T cell responses. In healthy vaccine recipients, vaccine-induced clones were almost all SARS-CoV-2 mono-reactive, with only 1 of 255 cross-reactive with common cold coronaviruses.

Libraries came from the immunoSEQ multiplex PCR assay. TCR beta CDR3 sequencing was performed on DNA from the cultured, isolated CD4+ T cells. For the original study's pipeline: Non-productive TCR sequences were discarded, and reads were trimmed to the CDR3 region, with only CDR3s of 7 or more amino acids retained. The MANAFEST web app was used to pick out antigen-specific clonotypes by comparing their expansion in peptide wells with that in reference cultures. Positive clones required FDR<0.05 expansion versus reference and all other wells, odds ratio above 5, and frequency above 0.1% in two replicate wells. A clonotype was called cross-reactive if it was significantly expanded both in SARS-CoV-2 spike wells and in at least one common cold coronavirus spike condition. CDR3 similarity was assessed by Levenshtein distance with the stringdist R package, and unrooted trees were built with ape in R 3.6.1. In its TCRdb copy, this immuneACCESS table keeps in-frame sequences only and misses some clones. Where compared with another copy, unresolved V genes explain less than half of these, and the others have no known cause. V and J calls and clone size are copied from that table; D and trimming were computed from the DNA. In all, the sample holds 25,000 or so clones, and roughly 70% of those were seen once. The ten largest clones add up to about 20% of the sample.

This clone was counted between two and nine times. There is no known antigen for this receptor. Within one base of it there is no much larger clone, and no base qualities were kept. The CDR3 has 13 amino acids, counting the end cysteine and phenylalanine. Solely the CDR3 DNA is kept, with 39 bases framed from the first base. The germline V gene yields SGHDT for CDR1 and YYEEEE for CDR2. Trimming removed 5 bases from V and 8 bases from J, leaving 16 bases between the germline ends. In the ViraFEST assay, PBMC were stimulated with viral peptide pools, and TCR sequencing was then used to find antigen-specific CD4+ T cell clonotypes based on their expansion. After approximately eleven days of culture, CD4+ T cells were isolated with the EasySep CD4+ T cell isolation kit. Healthy vaccine recipients had no prior SARS-CoV-2 infection, confirmed by negative nucleocapsid antibodies before and after vaccination. About 2.1 million PBMC per well were cultured in IMDM with about 4.6% human AB serum, roughly 10 IU/ml IL-2 and gentamicin, plus 10 ug/ml peptides. Half of the culture medium was replaced with fresh IL-2-containing medium on days 3 and 7. Unless noted otherwise, every peptide stimulation condition was grown in triplicate wells. Using Ficoll-Paque Plus gradient centrifugation, PBMC were separated from whole blood and then either used fresh or cryopreserved at -140C. Overlapping peptide pools spanned the spike proteins of SARS-CoV-2 and the common cold coronaviruses HCoV-NL63, HCoV-OC43 and HCoV-229E. The QIAamp micro DNA kit was used to extract genomic DNA from the cultured CD4+ T cells.

Sequencing used CD4+ T cells from PBMCs cultured with HCoV-NL63 spike peptides, obtained before COVID-19 vaccination. What this sample's cell subset or site label stands for: HCoV-NL63 spike overlapping peptide pool stimulation. This receptor chain uses TRBV5-6 and TRBJ1-2; the best D guess is TRBD1, with 5 bases matching. The TCR sequence derives from a human donor who received a COVID-19 vaccine. The DNA sequence is as follows: TGTGCCAGCAGACCGCAGGGAGGGGCGGGCTACACCTTC. Its product reads: CASRPQGGAGYTF.